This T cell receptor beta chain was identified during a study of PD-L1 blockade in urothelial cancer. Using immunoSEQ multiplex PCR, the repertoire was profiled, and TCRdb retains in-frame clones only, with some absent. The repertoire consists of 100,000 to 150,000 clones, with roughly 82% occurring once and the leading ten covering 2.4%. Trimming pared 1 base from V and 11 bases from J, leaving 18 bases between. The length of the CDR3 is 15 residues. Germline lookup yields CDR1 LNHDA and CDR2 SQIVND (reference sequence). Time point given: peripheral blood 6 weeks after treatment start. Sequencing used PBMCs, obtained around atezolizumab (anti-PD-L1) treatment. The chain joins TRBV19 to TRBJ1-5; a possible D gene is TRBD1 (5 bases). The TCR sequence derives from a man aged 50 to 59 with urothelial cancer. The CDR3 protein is CASSIGGGTGGSQHF. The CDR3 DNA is TGTGCCAGTAGTATAGGGGGCGGCACCGGGGGGTCCCAGCATTTT. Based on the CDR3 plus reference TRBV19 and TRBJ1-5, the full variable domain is DGGITQSPKYLFRKEGQNVTLSCEQNLNHDAMYWYRQDPGQGLRLIYYSQIVNDFQKGDIAEGYSVSREKKESFPLTVTSAQKNPTAFYLCASSIGGGTGGSQHFGDGTRLSIL.